The 14 T cell receptor beta chains below all came from one sample that was sequenced in a study of Graves' ophthalmopathy and Graves' hyperthyroidism. RNA transcripts served as template for amplifying TCR beta CDR3 sequences. An initial RT-PCR round employing HTBI primers preceded a second-round multiplex PCR. Via MiXCR, TCRdb re-called the multiplex PCR reads, giving one row per CDR3 protein. The sample includes approximately 500,000 distinct CDR3 sequences, around 15% of them seen just once. Sequenced: blood. Source of these receptors: a woman under 40 with Graves' ophthalmopathy.

This clonotype was detected many times. CDR3 amino acids: CSARPYTGHEQYF. The CDR3 DNA reads as TGCAGTGCTAGACCTTATACAGGGCACGAGCAGTACTTC. This chain links TRBV20-1 with TRBJ2-7, with D possibly TRBD1 on 6 matching bases. V was shortened by 2 bases and J by 5 bases, with 13 bases between the two germline ends. The CDR3 extends over 13 amino acids. Germline CDR1 is DFQATT and CDR2 is SNEGSKA (reference sequence).

This clonotype was observed many times. The V gene is TRBV11-2, the J gene TRBJ2-5; D unclear. Germline-derived CDR1 and CDR2 are SGHAT and FQNNGV. The CDR3 consists of 12 residues. Deletions cut 4 bases from V and 11 bases from J, with 14 bases between. CDR3: CASSYEGGQQYF. The CDR3 nucleotides read TGTGCCAGCAGCTACGAAGGTGGTCAGCAGTACTTC.

This clonotype was found many times. The rearrangement uses TRBV13 and TRBJ1-2; maybe TRBD1 (5 bases). Per the germline V gene, CDR1 is PRHDT and CDR2 is FYEKMQ (reference sequence). Trimming took off 3 bases at V and 1 base at J, with 15 bases between the two ends. CDR3 length: 16 residues. The CDR3 region has the DNA TGTGCCAGCAGCTTCTACCTTGGGACCGATAACTATGGCTACACCTTC. It encodes CASSFYLGTDNYGYTF.

This clonotype was counted ten times or more. The chain couples TRBV10-3 to TRBJ1-6; D is uncertain. V lost 0 bases, J lost 3 bases, and 12 bases lay in between. The CDR3 runs to 17 residues. The germline CDR1 and CDR2 sequences are ENHRY and SYGVKD. The CDR3 is CAISESGEGFYNSPLHF. The CDR3 DNA sequence: TGTGCCATCAGTGAGTCGGGAGAGGGATTCTATAATTCACCCCTCCACTTT.

This clonotype showed up many times. The rearrangement uses TRBV28 and TRBJ1-5, with unresolved D. The CDR3 has 12 residues. Trimming left V 8 bases short and J 5 bases short, with 10 bases between. The germline gives CDR1 MDHEN, CDR2 SYDVKM. Here the CDR3 reads CASCSSDQPQHF. CDR3 sequence (DNA): TGTGCCAGCTGCTCCAGTGATCAGCCCCAGCATTTT.

This clonotype came up many times. The rearrangement uses TRBV11-1 and TRBJ2-7, with D tentatively TRBD1 (6 bases). The CDR3 covers 14 residues. The germline V and J ends were trimmed by 2 bases and 3 bases, with 11 bases remaining between them. The germline V gene has CDR1 SGHAT and CDR2 FQDESV (reference sequence). CDR3 DNA sequence: TGTGCCAGCAGCTTACAACAGGGCCTCTACGAGCAGTACTTC. Amino acid sequence: CASSLQQGLYEQYF. The full variable domain, its missing parts supplied by reference TRBV11-1 and TRBJ2-7, is EAEVAQSPRYKITEKSQAVAFWCDPISGHATLYWYRQILGQGPELLVQFQDESVVDDSQLPKDRFSAERLKGVDSTLKIQPAELGDSAMYLCASSLQQGLYEQYFGPGTRLTVT.

J is TRBJ2-7 and V is TRBV28; TRBD1 matches at 9 bases. CDR3 length: 16 amino acids. Unmatched junction bases numbered 4, after V lost 1 base and J lost 0 bases. CDR1 and CDR2 from the germline V gene are MDHEN and SYDVKM. The CDR3: CASSLFWTGDSYEQYF. The CDR3 DNA reads TGTGCCAGCAGTTTATTTTGGACAGGGGACTCCTACGAGCAGTACTTC. Using reference TRBV28 and TRBJ2-7 for the parts outside the CDR3, the full variable domain is DVKVTQSSRYLVKRTGEKVFLECVQDMDHENMFWYRQDPGLGLRLIYFSYDVKMKEKGDIPEGYSVSREKKERFSLILESASTNQTSMYLCASSLFWTGDSYEQYFGPGTRLTVT.

This clonotype was seen at least ten times. This sequence joins TRBV6-5 and TRBJ1-2; 8 bases are shared with TRBD1. The germline V gene has CDR1 MNHEY and CDR2 SVGAGI. The CDR3 length is 12 residues. V lost 5 bases, J lost 9 bases, and 5 bases stayed unmatched. This chain's CDR3 is CASSRQGRSYTF. The DNA for the CDR3 is TGTGCCAGCAGTCGACAGGGGAGAAGCTACACCTTC.

This clonotype was counted ten times or more. The CDR3 nucleotides are TGTGCCGGACGACCCGGGACAGGGGGTGTTGAAGCTTTCTTT. Its protein is CAGRPGTGGVEAFF. The V gene is TRBV30, the J gene TRBJ1-1; 11 bases align to TRBD1. V lost 8 bases, J lost 7 bases, and 12 bases stayed unmatched. Germline V gene data show CDR1 as GTSNPN and CDR2 as SVGIG (reference sequence). The CDR3 runs 14 residues.

This clonotype was observed many times. The chain joins TRBV28 to TRBJ1-5, with a tentative D call TRBD1 (5 bases). The CDR3 covers 14 residues. V lost 4 bases and J lost 11, with 18 bases in between. Germline CDR1 reads MDHEN; CDR2 reads SYDVKM. The CDR3: CASSSWDWPRAQHF. The CDR3 DNA reads as TGTGCCAGCAGTTCATGGGACTGGCCCAGGGCCCAGCATTTT.

This clonotype was recorded at least ten times. The V gene is TRBV7-3, the J gene TRBJ1-1; perhaps TRBD1 as D (6 bases). V was shortened by 4 bases and J by 5 bases, with 11 bases between the two germline ends. The CDR3 spans 13 residues. Germline values: CDR1 SGHTA, CDR2 FQGTGA. The CDR3 nucleotides are TGTGCCAGCAGCTCAGGGGAGGGGACTGAAGCTTTCTTT. Residues: CASSSGEGTEAFF.

At least ten counts were recorded for this clonotype. V is TRBV12-3 or TRBV12-4 and J is TRBJ1-1; tentative D call: TRBD1 (6 bases). This CDR3 has 13 amino acids. V was cut by 6 bases and J by 0 bases, with 8 bases left in between. CDR3 sequence (DNA): TGTGCCAGCAGGAAGGGGGTGAACACTGAAGCTTTCTTT. Its translation: CASRKGVNTEAFF.

This chain connects TRBV28 to TRBJ2-7, with 8 positions matching TRBD1. V lost 6 bases, J lost 4 bases, and 8 bases stayed unmatched. The CDR3 has 14 residues. CDR1 is MDHEN, CDR2 SYDVKM, per germline. The CDR3 spells CASRAGTGIYEQYF. The CDR3 DNA follows: TGTGCCAGCAGGGCCGGGACAGGAATTTACGAGCAGTACTTC. Complete variable domain (other parts from reference TRBV28 and TRBJ2-7): DVKVTQSSRYLVKRTGEKVFLECVQDMDHENMFWYRQDPGLGLRLIYFSYDVKMKEKGDIPEGYSVSREKKERFSLILESASTNQTSMYLCASRAGTGIYEQYFGPGTRLTVT.

The V call is TRBV12-3 or TRBV12-4, the J call TRBJ1-1; the match to TRBD1 covers 8 bases. The CDR3 runs to 14 residues. After removal of 6 bases from V and 4 bases from J, the junction contained 7 bases not matched to a gene. The CDR3 DNA reads as TGTGCCAGCAGACACGACAGGGGTTTCACTGAAGCTTTCTTT. Its protein is CASRHDRGFTEAFF.